These T cell receptor beta chains were read from a single sample in a study of control samples from healthy donors and cancer patients. Here immunoSEQ multiplex PCR was the method, and the copy in TCRdb shows in-frame clones only, minus some. The sample has 150,000 to 200,000 clones, 75% to 95% seen once. Specimen: blood. The receptor set was obtained from a woman in her twenties or thirties in good health. Each CDR3 is given with its conserved first and last residue. D genes are given only for firm matches. The size entry is marked missing in some rows and otherwise reads once, few, many or a size class.

clone size	J gene	V gene	D gene	CDR3 DNA	CDR3 protein
.	TRBJ2-1	TRBV7-8	TRBD2	TGTGCCAGCAGCCCGGGACTAGCGGGGTACAATGAGCAGTTCTTC	CASSPGLAGYNEQFF
.	TRBJ1-3	TRBV6-1	.	TGTGCCAGCAGTGAAGCGTTACTCTCTGGAAACACCATATATTTT	CASSEALLSGNTIYF
.	TRBJ2-7	TRBV11-3	TRBD2	TGTGCCAGCAGCTTAGATCATCTAGCGGGAGTAAACGAGCAGTACTTC	CASSLDHLAGVNEQYF
.	TRBJ2-7	TRBV27	TRBD1	TGTGCCAGCAGTTCTCAGGGGGCCCACGAGCAGTACTTC	CASSSQGAHEQYF
.	TRBJ1-1	TRBV28	.	TGTGCCAGCATTGGCGGCACTGAAGCTTTCTTT	CASIGGTEAFF
.	TRBJ2-3	TRBV6-4	TRBD2	TGTGCCAGCAGTGTGGGAGCGGGGGGCACAGATACGCAGTATTTT	CASSVGAGGTDTQYF
.	TRBJ2-5	TRBV6-5	TRBD2	TGTGCCAGCAAAGCGGGGTGGGAGACCCAGTACTTC	CASKAGWETQYF
.	TRBJ1-4	TRBV11-2	.	TGTGCCAGCAGCGCCCGTGGGGGAACTAATGAAAAACTGTTTTTT	CASSARGGTNEKLFF
once	TRBJ2-7	TRBV19	.	TGTGCCAGTAGTATTGGGACCCCCTACGAGCAGTACTTC	CASSIGTPYEQYF
.	TRBJ1-6	TRBV30	TRBD1	TGTGCCTGGAGTGTACCGACAGGGGGAGATTCACCCCTCCACTTT	CAWSVPTGGDSPLHF
.	TRBJ1-5	TRBV6-5	.	TGTGCCAGCAGGCCACCGGAGGGGAGCAATCAGCCCCAGCATTTT	CASRPPEGSNQPQHF
.	TRBJ2-3	TRBV2	TRBD2	TGTGCCAGCAGTGAAGCGCCAGCGGGGGGCCAGGATACGCAGTATTTT	CASSEAPAGGQDTQYF